The 18 T cell receptor beta chains listed next were all sequenced from one sample in a study of cytomegalovirus exposure and HLA in healthy donors. Sequencing was performed with immunoSEQ multiplex PCR; in TCRdb, only in-frame clones are kept and a portion is missing. The repertoire holds some 180,000 clones, about 81% seen once, with less than 1.5% in the top ten. What was sequenced was PBMCs. These receptors were obtained from a woman aged 25 to 45 in good health and CMV-seronegative.

The genes are TRBV7-6 and TRBJ2-3, with TRBD2 matching 9 bases. With 2 bases clipped from V and 8 bases from J, the junction kept 11 bases outside the gene matches. CDR1 is SGHVS and CDR2 is FNYEAQ in the germline V gene. The CDR3 is 16 amino acids. The CDR3 DNA follows: TGTGCCAGCAGCTTATATGGCGGGGGGGCCGGGGGTACGCAGTATTTT. Its protein product is CASSLYGGGAGGTQYF.

The chain couples TRBV2 to TRBJ2-7, with 8 bases aligning to TRBD1. CDR3 size: 12 residues. Germline loops: CDR1 SNHLY, CDR2 FYNNEI. V was clipped by 7 bases and J by 6 bases; unmatched bases: 5. CDR3 region: CASKDRVSEQYF. The CDR3 region has the DNA TGTGCCAGCAAGGACAGGGTTTCCGAGCAGTACTTC.

This clone was recorded a few times. The chain recombines TRBV27 with TRBJ2-2; 7 bases align to TRBD2. This CDR3 has 16 residues. Germline CDR1 reads MNHEY; CDR2 reads SMNVEV (reference sequence). V was pared by 0 bases and J by 6 bases, with 7 bases of the junction left unmatched. CDR3 coding DNA: TGTGCCAGCAGTTTATCCGCGCGGGGGACGTCCGGGGAGCTGTTTTTT. This encodes CASSLSARGTSGELFF.

The chain links TRBV27 to TRBJ1-5; 9 nucleotides agree with TRBD1. The CDR3 is 16 amino acids. CDR1 is MNHEY, CDR2 SMNVEV, per germline (reference sequence). Trimming removed 5 bases from V and 3 bases from J; junction bases left unmatched: 8. The CDR3 DNA is TGTGCCAGCAGTCACACGGACAGGGGCCTCAATCAGCCCCAGCATTTT. It yields the protein CASSHTDRGLNQPQHF.

In DNA form, the CDR3 reads TGTGCCAGCAGCCCGCTCGGGAAGCTCTACGAGCAGTACTTC. It yields the protein CASSPLGKLYEQYF. The V gene is TRBV7-2, the J gene TRBJ2-7, with D tentatively TRBD2 (5 bases). This CDR3 has 14 residues. Germline V gives CDR1 SGHTA, CDR2 FQGNSA. Trimming took off 5 bases at V and 3 bases at J, with 14 bases between the two ends.

V gene TRBV2 combines with J gene TRBJ1-1, with a possible D match to TRBD1 (6 bases). The CDR3 runs to 15 residues. V was trimmed by 4 bases and J by 0 bases, leaving 12 bases between them. Germline V CDR1 and CDR2: SNHLY, FYNNEI. The CDR3 bases are TGTGCCAGCAGTGGGACCAGGGGAATGAACACTGAAGCTTTCTTT. Protein: CASSGTRGMNTEAFF.

This sequence joins TRBV4-1 and TRBJ2-6; 10 bases match TRBD1. In germline, CDR1 is MGHRA, CDR2 YSYEKL. CDR3 size: 20 residues. Germline trimming cut 1 base from V and 3 bases from J; bases unmatched to any gene: 12. The CDR3 DNA reads as TGCGCCAGCAGCCAAGCTTACCCCCGGGACAGGGGCGTTGGGGCCAACGTCCTGACTTTC. Amino acid sequence: CASSQAYPRDRGVGANVLTF.

This clone was seen just once. The genes are TRBV30 and TRBJ2-3; 12 positions agree with TRBD2. Germline lookup yields CDR1 GTSNPN and CDR2 SVGIG (reference sequence). V shed 4 bases and J 6 bases; nucleotides not matched to a gene: 14. The CDR3 has 17 amino acids. In DNA, the CDR3 is TGTGCCTGGACCATCGCGCCGACTAGCGGGAGAACGGATACGCAGTATTTT. Translated: CAWTIAPTSGRTDTQYF.

A single count supports this clone. The V and J genes are TRBV4-2 and TRBJ2-1, with TRBD1 matching 10 bases. V was pared by 5 bases and J by 5 bases, with 3 bases of the junction left unmatched. Germline assignment: CDR1 LGHNA and CDR2 YNFKEQ. The CDR3 is 14 residues long. CDR3 DNA sequence: TGTGCCAGCAGCAAAGGGACAGGGGACAATGAGCAGTTCTTC. Its protein is CASSKGTGDNEQFF.

CDR3 amino acids: CSVESRGDEQYF. CDR3 DNA: TGCAGCGTTGAATCCCGGGGGGACGAGCAGTACTTC. The gene calls are TRBV29-1 and TRBJ2-7, with TRBD2 identical over 7 bases. The CDR3 has 12 residues. The V segment lost 2 bases and the J segment 5 bases; nucleotides outside the gene matches: 3. Germline loops: CDR1 SQVTM, CDR2 ANQGSEA.

As regards this clone: The sample holds other DNA sequences that translate to the same CDR3. V usage is TRBV27 and J usage is TRBJ2-5; 9 bases align to TRBD2. CDR3 length: 15 amino acids. V was pared by 3 bases and J by 5 bases, with 7 bases of the junction left unmatched. Looked up from germline, CDR1 is MNHEY and CDR2 is SMNVEV (reference sequence). The DNA for the CDR3 is TGTGCCAGCAGTTTGGGCGGGAGGGCCGGGGAGACCCAGTACTTC. It codes for CASSLGGRAGETQYF.

The chain links TRBV9 to TRBJ2-7; the match to TRBD1 covers 9 bases. Per germline, CDR1 SGDLS and CDR2 YYNGEE. The V gene end was trimmed by 4 bases and the J gene end by 1 base; junction bases not matched to a gene: 3. CDR3 size: 14 residues. This chain's CDR3 is CASSLQGASYEQYF. CDR3 DNA: TGTGCCAGCAGCTTACAGGGGGCTTCCTACGAGCAGTACTTC.

The V and J genes are TRBV12-5 and TRBJ2-1; 10 bases agree with TRBD1. V lost 0 bases and J lost 3; bases outside the gene matches: 5. The CDR3 is 17 amino acids. Germline V gene data show CDR1 as LGHNT and CDR2 as FRNRAP. In nucleotides, the CDR3 is TGTGCTAGTGGTTTGGTACTGGGGACAGGGGTCTACAATGAGCAGTTCTTC. Translating gives CASGLVLGTGVYNEQFF.

V usage is TRBV1 and J usage is TRBJ1-5. TRBV1 is termed a pseudogene. The CDR3 runs to 14 residues. The CDR3: CTSSQDPRGQPQHF. For the CDR3, the DNA is TGCACCAGCAGCCAAGATCCCCGGGGACAGCCCCAGCATTTT.

This rearrangement joins TRBV27 to TRBJ1-2; TRBD1 agrees at 12 bases. The trim removed 5 bases at V and 8 bases at J, leaving 12 bases unmatched. The germline gives CDR1 MNHEY, CDR2 SMNVEV (reference sequence). The CDR3 consists of 16 residues. The CDR3 protein is CASSLATGQGARGYTF. DNA for the CDR3: TGTGCCAGCAGTCTAGCTACGGGACAGGGGGCGCGGGGCTACACCTTC.

The rearrangement joins TRBV19 to TRBJ2-7, with 9 bases identical to TRBD1. V shed 2 bases, J shed 6 bases, and the junction held 5 bases outside the gene matches. This CDR3 contains 14 residues. CDR1 and CDR2 (germline): LNHDA, SQIVND (reference sequence). The DNA of the CDR3 is TGTGCCAGTAGTATAAGGGACAGGGCGGGCGAGCAGTACTTC. The encoded protein is CASSIRDRAGEQYF.

This clone is labeled as medium-sized. This chain joins TRBV2 and TRBJ1-5; D call uncertain. Germline values: CDR1 SNHLY, CDR2 FYNNEI. The V and J ends lost 1 base and 10 bases respectively, with 17 bases between them. CDR3 length: 15 residues. The CDR3 DNA reads as TGTGCCAGCAGTGAAGGGAGGGTGCTGCCAGGCCCCCAGCATTTT. Amino acids: CASSEGRVLPGPQHF.

The genes are TRBV27 and TRBJ1-4; 9 positions agree with TRBD1. Unmatched junction bases numbered 13, after V lost 6 bases and J lost 8 bases. This CDR3 spans 16 amino acids. CDR1 is MNHEY, CDR2 SMNVEV, per germline (reference sequence). The CDR3 nucleotides read TGTGCCAGCAGAATTTGGCCGGGACAGGGACGGGAAAAACTGTTTTTT. It encodes CASRIWPGQGREKLFF.